Listed here is a single T cell receptor (beta chain). The antigen remains undetermined. This record belongs to a study of T cell responses to AZD1222 COVID-19 vaccine. General study findings and limits: A reported finding is that nearly half of spike-specific TCRs target unmutated variant regions.

TCRdb's copy holds only in-frame clones and misses some; the assay was immunoSEQ multiplex PCR. The data contain 150,000 to 160,000 clones, 88% of them singletons. The V gene lost 3 bases and the J gene lost 2 bases, with 14 bases spanning the gap. The V gene's germline CDR1 is ENHRY and CDR2 SYGVKD. The CDR3 totals 15 residues. The origin of this receptor is an adult in good health. The specimen was peripheral blood, collected on day 0 of AZD1222 vaccination. J is TRBJ2-7 and V is TRBV10-3; D is uncertain. The CDR3, as DNA: TGTGCCATCAGTGATAGGAGCACTTCCCCCTACGAGCAGTACTTC. Its protein is CAISDRSTSPYEQYF.